This T cell receptor beta chain was sequenced in a study of identical twins. Broader study findings: A partial confounding effect on zero-insertion analyses could come from invariant MAIT and iNKT cells. Modeled out-of-frame TCR alpha sharing in monozygotic twins fell below observed levels. Memory repertoires lacked the insertion deficit that abundant cord blood beta clonotypes showed.

A universal primer site was created by template switching, with the cDNA bearing unique molecular identifiers. From the 5' RACE reads, TCRdb called clonotypes with MiXCR, one entry per CDR3 protein. The repertoire has 700,000 or so distinct CDR3 sequences, around 8.6% of them found once; the top ten carry approximately 0.96%. In its sample, this clonotype was seen a few times. No antigen is known for it. Germline V CDR1 and CDR2: SEHNR, FQNEAQ (reference sequence). Trimming took off 6 bases at V and 4 bases at J, with 11 bases between the two ends. This CDR3 is built from 13 residues. These data were also filed under a second study, of yellow fever vaccine responses in identical twins.

The sequence came from a woman in her late teens or twenties in good health. The chain couples TRBV7-9 to TRBJ2-3, with D possibly matching TRBD2 (6 bases). Sequencing was carried out using PBMCs. The CDR3 region has the DNA TGTGCCAGCAGGTGGGACTTCTCAGATACGCAGTATTTT. Its protein product is CASRWDFSDTQYF.